This TCR beta chain emerged from a study of control samples from healthy donors and cancer patients. Germline V gives CDR1 KGHSH, CDR2 LQKENI. V was cut by 1 base and J by 2 bases, with 12 bases left in between. The length of the CDR3 is 16 residues. Data came from immunoSEQ multiplex PCR; TCRdb stores just in-frame clones and leaves some out. Of under 140,000 clones listed, roughly 90% are singletons. This receptor was obtained from a woman aged 60-75 years with lung cancer. J is TRBJ1-3 and V is TRBV18, with D hard to call. Sequencing used PBMCs. The CDR3 bases are TGTGCCAGCTCACCACGGGCCGCCACCACTGGAAACACCATATATTTT. Its translation: CASSPRAATTGNTIYF.